Here is one TCR beta chain with its context. Its antigen is not known. The data derive from a study of identical twins. Points from the study as a whole: The abundant beta clonotypes from cord blood had fewer insertions, and memory repertoires had none of this.

TCRdb ran MiXCR on the 5' RACE reads and lists one entry per CDR3 protein. Of around 530,000 distinct CDR3 sequences in the sample, 13% to 15% were seen once. The CDR3 is made up of 14 amino acids. Germline V CDR1 and CDR2: ENHRY, SYGVKD. Trimming left V 10 bases short and J 3 bases short, with 19 bases between. The data also belong to a second study, concerning yellow fever vaccine responses in identical twins. That source reports: Reports say the vaccine T cell response in twins looked partly convergent and partly personalized.

The specimen sequenced was CD4+ T cells sorted from blood. The gene calls are TRBV10-3 and TRBJ2-7, with D possibly being TRBD1 (7 bases). The receptor's source is a woman aged 18-35 years in good health. DNA for the CDR3: TGTGCCACCCAGTTGCAGGGGGGAGGCTACGAGCAGTACTTC. Amino acids: CATQLQGGGYEQYF.